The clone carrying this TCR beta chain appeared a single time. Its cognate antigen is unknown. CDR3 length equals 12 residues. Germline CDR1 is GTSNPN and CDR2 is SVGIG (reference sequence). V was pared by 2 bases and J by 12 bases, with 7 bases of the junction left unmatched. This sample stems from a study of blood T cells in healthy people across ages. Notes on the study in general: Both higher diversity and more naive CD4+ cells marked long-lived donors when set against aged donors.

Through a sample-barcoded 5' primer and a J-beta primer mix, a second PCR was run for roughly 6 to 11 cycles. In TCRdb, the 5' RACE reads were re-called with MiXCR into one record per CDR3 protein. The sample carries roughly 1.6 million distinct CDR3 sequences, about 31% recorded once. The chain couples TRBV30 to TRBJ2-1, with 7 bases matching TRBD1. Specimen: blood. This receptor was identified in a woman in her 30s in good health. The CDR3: CAWSPDRERQFF. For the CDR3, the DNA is TGTGCCTGGAGTCCTGACAGGGAGAGGCAGTTCTTC.